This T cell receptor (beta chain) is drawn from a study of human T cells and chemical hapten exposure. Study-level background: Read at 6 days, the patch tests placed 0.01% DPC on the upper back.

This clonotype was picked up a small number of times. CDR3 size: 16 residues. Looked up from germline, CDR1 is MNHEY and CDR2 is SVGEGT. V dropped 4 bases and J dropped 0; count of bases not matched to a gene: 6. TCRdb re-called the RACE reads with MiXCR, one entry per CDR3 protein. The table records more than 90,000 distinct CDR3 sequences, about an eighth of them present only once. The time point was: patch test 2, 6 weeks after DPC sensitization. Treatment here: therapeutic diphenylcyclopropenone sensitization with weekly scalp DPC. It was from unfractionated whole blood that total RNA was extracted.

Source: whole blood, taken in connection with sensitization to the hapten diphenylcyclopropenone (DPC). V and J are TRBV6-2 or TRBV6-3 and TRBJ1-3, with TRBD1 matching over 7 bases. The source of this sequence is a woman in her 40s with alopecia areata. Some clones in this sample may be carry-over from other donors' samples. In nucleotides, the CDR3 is TGTGCCAGCAGTTTCCGACAGGGATCCTCTGGAAACACCATATATTTT. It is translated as CASSFRQGSSGNTIYF.